Presented here are 10 T cell receptor beta chains from one specimen sequenced in a study of shared clonotypes between healthy human individuals. The table came from immunoSEQ multiplex PCR; TCRdb's copy has only in-frame clones and leaves some out. Of approximately 2.5 million clones detected, approximately 90% appear once; the ten largest clones hold about 0.13%. Sequencing was done on a sample of naive CD4+ T cells sorted from blood. The subset denotes: CD45RA+ positively selected. The source is a man aged 18 to 30 in good health.

V and J are TRBV6-5 and TRBJ2-7; TRBD2 matches 8 bases. V lost 9 bases and J lost 2; bases outside the gene matches: 12. The CDR3 is 15 residues long. Germline V CDR1 and CDR2: MNHEY, SVGAGI. CDR3 DNA: TGTGCCAGTAAGCGTTTTCGGGAGGGGACCTACGAGCAGTACTTC. As protein: CASKRFREGTYEQYF.

The chain combines TRBV19 with TRBJ2-7; D perhaps matches TRBD2 (6 bases). The germline V gene has CDR1 LNHDA and CDR2 SQIVND (reference sequence). The CDR3 extends over 16 amino acids. V lost 4 bases to trimming and J lost 0 bases, with 16 bases between them. The CDR3 DNA sequence: TGTGCCAGTAGTACGACCGGGGGTGGGGGCTCCTACGAGCAGTACTTC. It is translated as CASSTTGGGGSYEQYF.

V gene TRBV19 combines with J gene TRBJ1-5, with 11 bases aligning to TRBD1. CDR1 LNHDA and CDR2 SQIVND come from the germline V gene (reference sequence). Germline trimming cut 5 bases from V and 2 bases from J; bases unmatched to any gene: 5. The CDR3 totals 16 residues. This CDR3 is CASSSDRGRGNQPQHF. The CDR3 region has the DNA TGTGCCAGTAGTTCGGACAGGGGGCGCGGCAATCAGCCCCAGCATTTT.

The rearrangement joins TRBV7-2 to TRBJ2-2, with a possible D match to TRBD1 (5 bases). The CDR3 runs 15 residues. The germline V and J ends were trimmed by 3 bases and 4 bases, with 12 bases remaining between them. Germline CDR1 is SGHTA and CDR2 is FQGNSA. The CDR3 region has the DNA TGTGCCAGCAGCTTTCAGGGTTGGAGCACCGGGGAGCTGTTTTTT. It yields the protein CASSFQGWSTGELFF.

The chain uses TRBV6-1 and TRBJ1-2, with 7 bases identical to TRBD1. The junction had 5 bases not matched to a gene; V was cut back by 6 bases and J by 4 bases. The CDR3 consists of 13 residues. Germline values: CDR1 MNHNS, CDR2 SASEGT. The DNA for the CDR3 is TGTGCCAGCAGCCGGGGACAGCCCTATGGCTACACCTTC. It is translated as CASSRGQPYGYTF.

This clone was found a few times. CDR3 DNA: TGTGCCAGCAGCCTAGCCGGGACAGGGGAAGCTTTCTTT. Its translation: CASSLAGTGEAFF. V gene TRBV11-3 combines with J gene TRBJ1-1, with 9 bases lining up with TRBD1. The CDR3 is 13 residues long. The V gene's germline CDR1 is SGHNT and CDR2 YENEEA. The trim removed 5 bases at V and 8 bases at J, leaving 6 bases unmatched.

The genes are TRBV2 and TRBJ1-2; 11 nucleotides line up with TRBD1. Germline loops: CDR1 SNHLY, CDR2 FYNNEI. V lost 6 bases, J lost 8 bases, and 8 bases stayed unmatched. The CDR3 has 14 residues. The DNA for the CDR3 is TGTGCCAGCAGACCTTCCGGGACAGGGGGAGGCTACACCTTC. It yields the protein CASRPSGTGGGYTF.

V usage is TRBV29-1 and J usage is TRBJ2-3; D is perhaps TRBD1 (6 bases). CDR1 and CDR2 from the germline V gene are SQVTM and ANQGSEA. CDR3 length equals 13 residues. With 6 bases removed from V and 3 bases from J, the gap between germline ends came to 13 bases. The CDR3, as DNA: TGCAGCGTGGGGGCGCGGTTAACAGATACGCAGTATTTT. Encoded protein: CSVGARLTDTQYF.

The genes are TRBV6-1 and TRBJ2-2, with D tentatively TRBD1 (5 bases). This CDR3 has 13 amino acids. Deletions cut 7 bases from V and 4 bases from J, with 10 bases between. Germline assignment: CDR1 MNHNS and CDR2 SASEGT. The CDR3 region has the DNA TGTGCCAGCATGGGGCAGACCACCGGGGAGCTGTTTTTT. This sequence encodes CASMGQTTGELFF.

With regard to this clone: The identical CDR3 is also encoded by other nucleotide sequences in the sample. As DNA, the CDR3 is TGTGCCAGCTCGGCTGGGACTAGCACCTACGAGCAGTACTTC. Its protein is CASSAGTSTYEQYF. The chain has TRBV18 and TRBJ2-7, with 9 positions matching TRBD2. Losses at the gene ends were 6 bases for V and 2 bases for J; bases not matched to a gene: 5. The CDR3 is 14 residues long. Looked up from germline, CDR1 is KGHSH and CDR2 is LQKENI.